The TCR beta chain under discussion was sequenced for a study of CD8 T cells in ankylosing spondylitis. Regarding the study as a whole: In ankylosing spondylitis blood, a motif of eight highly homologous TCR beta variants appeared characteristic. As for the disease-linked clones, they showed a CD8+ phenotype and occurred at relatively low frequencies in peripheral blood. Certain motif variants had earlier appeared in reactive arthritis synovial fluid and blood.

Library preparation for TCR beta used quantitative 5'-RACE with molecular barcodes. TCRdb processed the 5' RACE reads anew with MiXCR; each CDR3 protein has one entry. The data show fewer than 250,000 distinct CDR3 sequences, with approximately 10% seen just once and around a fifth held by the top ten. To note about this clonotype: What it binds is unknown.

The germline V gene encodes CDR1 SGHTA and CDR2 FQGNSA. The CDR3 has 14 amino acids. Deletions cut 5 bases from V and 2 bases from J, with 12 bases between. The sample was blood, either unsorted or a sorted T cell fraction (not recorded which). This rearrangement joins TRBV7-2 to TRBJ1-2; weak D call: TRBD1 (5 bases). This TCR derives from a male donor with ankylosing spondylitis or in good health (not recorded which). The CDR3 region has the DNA TGTGCCAGCAGCCGGATTGGGGGAAACTATGGCTACACCTTC. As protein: CASSRIGGNYGYTF.